Listed below are T cell receptor beta chains from one sample, sequenced in a study of beta chain features in type 1 diabetes. This table comes from immunoSEQ multiplex PCR, and its TCRdb copy is limited to in-frame clones, with some not included. The sample includes 300,000 to 450,000 clones, less than 20% of them seen just once. The sample consisted of naive CD4+ T cells from blood. All receptors come from a woman aged 18-30 years in good health. The CDR3 runs from the conserved cysteine through the conserved F or W. A D gene is named only where the DNA matches it firmly. Only part of the rows carry a size: once, few, many, or a class if the clone is expanded.

D gene | J gene | clone size | V gene | CDR3 protein | CDR3 DNA
NA | TRBJ2-1 | NA | TRBV11-3 | CASNLEEGEQFF | TGTGCCAGCAACCTTGAGGAGGGTGAGCAGTTCTTC
TRBD1 | TRBJ1-6 | few | TRBV5-4 | CASSLRGTDPPLHF | TGTGCCAGCAGCTTGAGAGGGACAGACCCACCCCTCCACTTT
TRBD2 | TRBJ2-5 | few | TRBV7-2 | CASSYNQRGETQYF | TGTGCCAGCAGCTACAACCAGCGGGGCGAGACCCAGTACTTC
TRBD2 | TRBJ2-3 | few | TRBV30 | CAWRSGGSHTQYF | TGTGCCTGGAGAAGCGGGGGGTCCCATACGCAGTATTTT
NA | TRBJ1-2 | NA | TRBV7-2 | CASSPRQVQYGYTF | TGTGCCAGCAGCCCGCGACAGGTCCAATATGGCTACACCTTC
TRBD1 | TRBJ2-7 | NA | TRBV7-8 | CASSFTGGLYEQYF | TGTGCCAGCAGCTTCACAGGGGGGCTTTACGAGCAGTACTTC
NA | TRBJ1-6 | NA | TRBV9 | CASSPRENSPLHF | TGTGCCAGCAGCCCCCGTGAGAATTCACCCCTCCACTTT
TRBD2 | TRBJ2-5 | NA | TRBV14 | CASSQRLAGGPRETQYF | TGTGCCAGCAGCCAACGTCTAGCGGGAGGGCCGAGGGAGACCCAGTACTTC
TRBD2 | TRBJ2-3 | few | TRBV7-9 | CASSSLAGGQDTQYF | TGTGCCAGCAGCTCCTTAGCGGGGGGGCAGGATACGCAGTATTTT
NA | TRBJ2-7 | few | TRBV7-2 | CASSPAEGEQYF | TGTGCCAGCAGCCCGGCAGAGGGCGAGCAGTACTTC
TRBD1 | TRBJ1-5 | few | TRBV30 | CAVSTGANQPQHF | TGTGCCGTTTCTACAGGGGCCAATCAGCCCCAGCATTTT